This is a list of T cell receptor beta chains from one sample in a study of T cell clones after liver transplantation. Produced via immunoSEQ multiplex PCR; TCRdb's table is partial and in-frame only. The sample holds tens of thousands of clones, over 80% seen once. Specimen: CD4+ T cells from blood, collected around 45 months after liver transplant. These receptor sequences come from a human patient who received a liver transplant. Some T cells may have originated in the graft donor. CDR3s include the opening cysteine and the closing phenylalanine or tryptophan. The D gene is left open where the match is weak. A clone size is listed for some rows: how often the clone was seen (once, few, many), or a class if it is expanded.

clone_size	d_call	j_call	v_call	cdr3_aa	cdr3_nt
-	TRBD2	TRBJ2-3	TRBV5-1	CASSLGTSGTDTQYF	TGCGCCAGCAGCTTGGGGACTAGCGGGACAGATACGCAGTATTTT
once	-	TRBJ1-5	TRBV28	CASSSLASNQPQHF	TGTGCCAGCAGTTCCTTAGCTAGCAATCAGCCCCAGCATTTT
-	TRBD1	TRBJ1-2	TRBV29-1	CSVESGQGWGYTF	TGCAGCGTCGAATCAGGACAGGGGTGGGGCTACACCTTC
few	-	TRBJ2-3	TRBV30	CAWSPLDRSTDTQYF	TGTGCCTGGAGTCCTCTGGACAGAAGCACAGATACGCAGTATTTT
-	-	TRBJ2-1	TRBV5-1	CASSYSGEEQFF	TGCGCCAGCAGCTATAGCGGAGAGGAGCAGTTCTTC
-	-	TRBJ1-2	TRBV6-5	CASSYLRGNYGYTF	TGTGCCAGCAGTTATCTGAGGGGCAACTATGGCTACACCTTC
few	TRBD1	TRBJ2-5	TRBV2	CASSDRGQAQETQYF	TGTGCCAGCAGTGATCGGGGACAGGCCCAAGAGACCCAGTACTTC
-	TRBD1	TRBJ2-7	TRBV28	CASSPGQGPRYEQYF	TGTGCCAGCAGCCCCGGACAGGGGCCCCGCTACGAGCAGTACTTC
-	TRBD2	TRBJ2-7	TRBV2	CASSSSGSPPGEQYF	TGTGCCAGCAGTAGTAGCGGGAGCCCCCCGGGGGAGCAGTACTTC
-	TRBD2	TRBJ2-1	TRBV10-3	CAIRAEATSGSFNEQFF	TGTGCCATCAGGGCGGAAGCAACTAGCGGGAGTTTCAATGAGCAGTTCTTC
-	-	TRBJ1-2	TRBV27	CASSLTRVNYGYTF	TGTGCCAGCAGTTTAACCCGGGTCAACTATGGCTACACCTTC
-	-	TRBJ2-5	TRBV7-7	CASSLVGETQYF	TGTGCTAGCAGCTTAGTCGGGGAGACCCAGTACTTC
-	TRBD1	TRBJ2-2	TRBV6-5	CATGTGRRTGELFF	TGTGCCACGGGGACAGGGAGGAGGACCGGGGAGCTGTTTTTT
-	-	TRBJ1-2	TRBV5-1	CASSWADWGYGYTF	TGCGCCAGCAGCTGGGCTGATTGGGGCTATGGCTACACCTTC
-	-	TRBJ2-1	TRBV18	CASSPEGGGYNEQFF	TGTGCCAGCTCCCCTGAGGGGGGGGGCTACAATGAGCAGTTCTTC
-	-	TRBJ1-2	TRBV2	CASSVEGSGYGYTF	TGTGCCAGCAGTGTCGAGGGCTCGGGCTATGGCTACACCTTC
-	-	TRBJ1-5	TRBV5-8	CASAPGPTNHQPQHF	TGTGCCAGCGCCCCGGGACCCACAAACCATCAGCCCCAGCATTTT
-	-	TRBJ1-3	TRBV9	CASSVARGNTIYF	TGTGCCAGCAGCGTAGCCAGGGGAAACACCATATATTTT
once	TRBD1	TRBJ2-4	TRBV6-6	CASRPNRGMRNIQYF	TGTGCCAGCAGGCCTAACAGGGGGATGAGGAACATTCAGTACTTC
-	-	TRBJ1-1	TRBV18	CASSPQANTEAFF	TGTGCCAGCTCACCACAGGCGAACACTGAAGCTTTCTTT
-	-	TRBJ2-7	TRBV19	CASSIDHRQGYEQYF	TGTGCCAGTAGTATAGATCATCGCCAGGGCTACGAGCAGTACTTC
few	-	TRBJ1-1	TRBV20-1	CSAISGTEAFF	TGCAGTGCCATCAGCGGCACTGAAGCTTTCTTT
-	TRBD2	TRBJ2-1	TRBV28	CASSLGTSAAYNEQFF	TGTGCCAGCAGTCTCGGGACTAGCGCCGCCTACAATGAGCAGTTCTTC
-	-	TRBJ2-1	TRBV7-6	CASSTQSYNEQFF	TGTGCCAGCAGCACCCAGTCCTACAATGAGCAGTTCTTC
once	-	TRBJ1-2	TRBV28	CASSKIRTAKGSVGGYTF	TGTGCCAGCAGTAAGATCAGGACTGCCAAGGGGTCCGTAGGCGGCTACACCTTC
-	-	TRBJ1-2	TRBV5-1	CASSLAPERQNYGYTF	TGCGCCAGCAGCTTGGCCCCGGAACGACAGAACTATGGCTACACCTTC
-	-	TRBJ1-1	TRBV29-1	CSVVLSHTEAFF	TGCAGCGTTGTTTTGTCCCACACTGAAGCTTTCTTT
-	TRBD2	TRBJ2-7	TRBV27	CASSFRGTGTSGNHEQYF	TGTGCCAGCAGTTTCAGGGGGACCGGGACTAGCGGGAACCACGAGCAGTACTTC
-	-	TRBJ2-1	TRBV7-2	CASSGQSYNEQFF	TGTGCCAGCAGCGGACAGTCCTACAATGAGCAGTTCTTC
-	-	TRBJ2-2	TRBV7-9	CASSHASDFGELFF	TGTGCCAGCAGCCACGCCTCGGATTTCGGGGAGCTGTTTTTT
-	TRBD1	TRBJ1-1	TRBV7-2	CASSQSGGTEAFF	TGTGCCAGCAGCCAATCAGGGGGGACTGAAGCTTTCTTT
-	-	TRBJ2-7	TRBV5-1	CASSLDLPSGEQYF	TGCGCCAGCAGCTTGGATCTCCCTTCGGGCGAGCAGTACTTC
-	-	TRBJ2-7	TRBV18	CASSRTPRREYYEQYF	TGTGCCAGCTCACGCACCCCCCGCAGGGAGTATTACGAGCAGTACTTC
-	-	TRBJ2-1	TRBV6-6	CASSQGGSYNEQFF	TGTGCCAGCAGCCAAGGCGGGTCCTACAATGAGCAGTTCTTC
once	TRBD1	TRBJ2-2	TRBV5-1	CASSLDRGYSPGELFF	TGCGCCAGCAGCTTGGACAGGGGATATAGTCCCGGGGAGCTGTTTTTT
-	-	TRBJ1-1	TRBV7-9	CASSRATVNTEAFF	TGTGCCAGCAGCCGCGCGACAGTGAACACTGAAGCTTTCTTT
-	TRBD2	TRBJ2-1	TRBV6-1	CASSGGLAGYGEQFF	TGTGCCAGCAGTGGGGGACTAGCGGGTTACGGAGAGCAGTTCTTC
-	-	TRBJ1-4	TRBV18	CASSPGGTNEKLFF	TGTGCCAGCTCACCGGGGGGCACTAATGAAAAACTGTTTTTT
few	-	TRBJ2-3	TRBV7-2	CASSLGVSRSTDTQYF	TGTGCCAGCAGCTTGGGCGTTAGTAGAAGCACAGATACGCAGTATTTT